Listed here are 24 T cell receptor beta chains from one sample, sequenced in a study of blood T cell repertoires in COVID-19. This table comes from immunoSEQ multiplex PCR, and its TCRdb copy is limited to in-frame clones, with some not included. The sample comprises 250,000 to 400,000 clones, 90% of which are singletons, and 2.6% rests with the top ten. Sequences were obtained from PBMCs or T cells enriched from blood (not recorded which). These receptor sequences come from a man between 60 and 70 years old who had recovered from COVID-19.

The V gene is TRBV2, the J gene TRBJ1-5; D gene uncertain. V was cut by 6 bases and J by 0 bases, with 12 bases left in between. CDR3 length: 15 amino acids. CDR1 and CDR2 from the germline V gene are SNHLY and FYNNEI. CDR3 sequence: CASSEQTYSNQPQHF. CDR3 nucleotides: TGTGCCAGCAGCGAACAGACTTATAGCAATCAGCCCCAGCATTTT.

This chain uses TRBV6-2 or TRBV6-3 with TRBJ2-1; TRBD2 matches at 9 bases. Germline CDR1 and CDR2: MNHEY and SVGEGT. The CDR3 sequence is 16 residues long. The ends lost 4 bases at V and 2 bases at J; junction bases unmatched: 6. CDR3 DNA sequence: TGTGCCAGCAGTTCCGCCTTAGCGGGAGCCTACAATGAGCAGTTCTTC. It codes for CASSSALAGAYNEQFF.

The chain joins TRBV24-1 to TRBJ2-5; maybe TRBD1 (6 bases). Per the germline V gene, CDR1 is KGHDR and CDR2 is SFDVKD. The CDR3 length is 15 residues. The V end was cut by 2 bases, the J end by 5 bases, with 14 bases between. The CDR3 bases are TGTGCCACCAGTGATTACGGCAGGGGTTCTGAGACCCAGTACTTC. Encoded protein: CATSDYGRGSETQYF.

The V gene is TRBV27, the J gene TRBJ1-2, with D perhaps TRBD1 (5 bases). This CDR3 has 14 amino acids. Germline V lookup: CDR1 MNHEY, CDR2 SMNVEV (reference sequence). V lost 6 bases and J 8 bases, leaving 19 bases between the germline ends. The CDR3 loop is CASRGDGRFSGYTF. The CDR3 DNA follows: TGTGCCAGCAGGGGGGACGGGAGATTTTCGGGCTACACCTTC.

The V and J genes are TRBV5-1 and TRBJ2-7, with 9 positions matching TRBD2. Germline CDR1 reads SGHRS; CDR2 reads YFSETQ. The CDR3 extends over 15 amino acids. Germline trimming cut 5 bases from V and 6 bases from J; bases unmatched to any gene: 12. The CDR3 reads CASSLRTSESGEQYF. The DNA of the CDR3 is TGCGCCAGCAGTTTGCGGACTAGCGAGTCCGGCGAGCAGTACTTC.

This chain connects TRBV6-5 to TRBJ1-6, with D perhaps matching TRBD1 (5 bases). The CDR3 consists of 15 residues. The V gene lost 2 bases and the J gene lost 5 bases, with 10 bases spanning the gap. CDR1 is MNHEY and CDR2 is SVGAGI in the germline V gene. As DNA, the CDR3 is TGTGCCAGCAGTTACCAGGGAAGGAATAATTCACCCCTCCACTTT. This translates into CASSYQGRNNSPLHF.

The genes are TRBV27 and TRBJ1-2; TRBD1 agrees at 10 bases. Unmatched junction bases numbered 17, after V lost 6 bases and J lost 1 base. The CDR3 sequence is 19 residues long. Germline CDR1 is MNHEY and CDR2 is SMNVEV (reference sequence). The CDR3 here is CASSSSAGTGEALNYGYTF. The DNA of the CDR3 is TGTGCCAGCAGCTCATCAGCCGGGACAGGGGAGGCCCTTAACTATGGCTACACCTTC.

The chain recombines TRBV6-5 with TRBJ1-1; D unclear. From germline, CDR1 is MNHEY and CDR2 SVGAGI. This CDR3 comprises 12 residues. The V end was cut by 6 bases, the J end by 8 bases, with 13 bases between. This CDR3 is CASSRGNPEAFF. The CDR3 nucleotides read TGTGCCAGCAGCCGCGGAAATCCAGAAGCTTTCTTT.

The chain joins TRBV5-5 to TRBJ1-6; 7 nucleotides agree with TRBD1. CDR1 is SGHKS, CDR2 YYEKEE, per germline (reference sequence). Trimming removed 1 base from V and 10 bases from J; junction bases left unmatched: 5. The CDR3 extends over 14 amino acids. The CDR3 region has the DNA TGTGCCAGCAGCTTGACAGGGGTTGGGTCACCCCTCCACTTT. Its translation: CASSLTGVGSPLHF.

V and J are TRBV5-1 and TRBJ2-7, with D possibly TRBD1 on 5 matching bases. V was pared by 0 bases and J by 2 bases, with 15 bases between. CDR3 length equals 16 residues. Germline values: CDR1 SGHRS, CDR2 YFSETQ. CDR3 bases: TGCGCCAGCAGCTTGGCTCTAGGGGCTACTCCCTACGAGCAGTACTTC. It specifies CASSLALGATPYEQYF.

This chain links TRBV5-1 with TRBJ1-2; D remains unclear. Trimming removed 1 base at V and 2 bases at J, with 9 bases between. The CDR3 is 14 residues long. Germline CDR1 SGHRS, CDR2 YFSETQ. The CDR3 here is CASSLYPENYGYTF. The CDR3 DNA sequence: TGCGCCAGCAGCTTGTACCCAGAAAACTATGGCTACACCTTC.

CDR3 protein: CASQAGVGPYNEQFF. The CDR3 coding sequence is TGTGCCAGCCAAGCGGGGGTAGGTCCCTACAATGAGCAGTTCTTC. The rearrangement links TRBV7-8 to TRBJ2-1; 8 bases line up with TRBD2. The V gene end was trimmed by 8 bases and the J gene end by 2 bases; junction bases not matched to a gene: 8. The CDR3 is 15 amino acids. Germline CDR1 is SGHVS and CDR2 is FQNEAQ.

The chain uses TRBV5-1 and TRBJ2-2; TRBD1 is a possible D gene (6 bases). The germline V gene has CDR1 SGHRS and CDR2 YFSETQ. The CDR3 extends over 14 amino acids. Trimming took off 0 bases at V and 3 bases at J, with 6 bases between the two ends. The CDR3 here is CASSLGTDTGELFF. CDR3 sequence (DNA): TGCGCCAGCAGCTTGGGGACAGACACCGGGGAGCTGTTTTTT.

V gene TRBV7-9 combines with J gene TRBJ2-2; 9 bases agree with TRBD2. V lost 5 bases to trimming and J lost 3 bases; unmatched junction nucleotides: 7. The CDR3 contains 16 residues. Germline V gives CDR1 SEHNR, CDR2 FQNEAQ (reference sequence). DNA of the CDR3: TGTGCCAGCAGCCTCTGGGTAGCGGGAGACACCGGGGAGCTGTTTTTT. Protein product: CASSLWVAGDTGELFF.

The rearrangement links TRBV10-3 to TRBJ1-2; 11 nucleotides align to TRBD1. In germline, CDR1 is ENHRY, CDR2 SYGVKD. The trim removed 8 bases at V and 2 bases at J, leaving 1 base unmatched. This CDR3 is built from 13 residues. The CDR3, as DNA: TGTGCCATCGGACAGGGGGCGAACTATGGCTACACCTTC. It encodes CAIGQGANYGYTF.

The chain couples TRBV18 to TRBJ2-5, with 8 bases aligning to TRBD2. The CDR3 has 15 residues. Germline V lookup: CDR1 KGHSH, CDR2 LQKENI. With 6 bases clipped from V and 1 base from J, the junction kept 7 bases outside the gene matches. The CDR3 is CASSLSLAGQETQYF. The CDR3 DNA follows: TGTGCCAGCTCTCTATCCCTAGCGGGCCAAGAGACCCAGTACTTC.

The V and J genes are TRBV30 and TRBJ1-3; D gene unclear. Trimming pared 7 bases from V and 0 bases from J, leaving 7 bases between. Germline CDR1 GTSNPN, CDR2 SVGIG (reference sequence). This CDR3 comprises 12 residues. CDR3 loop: CASRSSGNTIYF. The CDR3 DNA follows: TGTGCCTCCAGGTCCTCTGGAAACACCATATATTTT.

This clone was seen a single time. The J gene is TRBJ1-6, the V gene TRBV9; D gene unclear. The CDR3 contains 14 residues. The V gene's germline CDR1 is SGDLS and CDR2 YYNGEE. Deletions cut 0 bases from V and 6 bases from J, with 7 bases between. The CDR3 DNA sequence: TGTGCCAGCAGCGTAGGGGCCACTAATTCACCCCTCCACTTT. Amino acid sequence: CASSVGATNSPLHF.

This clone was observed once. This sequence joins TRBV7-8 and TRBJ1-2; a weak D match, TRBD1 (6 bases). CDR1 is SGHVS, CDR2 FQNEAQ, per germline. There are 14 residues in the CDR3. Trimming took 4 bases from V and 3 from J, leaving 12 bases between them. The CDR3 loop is CASSWNRVDYGYTF. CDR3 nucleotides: TGTGCCAGCAGCTGGAACAGGGTGGACTATGGCTACACCTTC. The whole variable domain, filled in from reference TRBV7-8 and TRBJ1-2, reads GAGVSQSPRYKVAKRGQDVALRCDPISGHVSLFWYQQALGQGPEFLTYFQNEAQLDKSGLPSDRFFAERPEGSVSTLKIQRTQQEDSAVYLCASSWNRVDYGYTFGSGTRLTVV.

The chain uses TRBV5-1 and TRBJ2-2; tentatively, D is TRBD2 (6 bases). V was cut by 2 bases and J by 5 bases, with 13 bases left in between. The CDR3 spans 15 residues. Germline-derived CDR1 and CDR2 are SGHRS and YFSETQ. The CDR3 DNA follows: TGCGCCAGCAGCTTCCCGGGAGTAGGGACCGGGGAGCTGTTTTTT. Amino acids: CASSFPGVGTGELFF.

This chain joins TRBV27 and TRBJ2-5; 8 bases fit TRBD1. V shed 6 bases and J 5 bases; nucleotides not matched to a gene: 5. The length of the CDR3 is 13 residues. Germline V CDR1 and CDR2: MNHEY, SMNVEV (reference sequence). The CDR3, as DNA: TGTGCCAGCAGCCGACAGGGGATGGAGACCCAGTACTTC. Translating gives CASSRQGMETQYF.

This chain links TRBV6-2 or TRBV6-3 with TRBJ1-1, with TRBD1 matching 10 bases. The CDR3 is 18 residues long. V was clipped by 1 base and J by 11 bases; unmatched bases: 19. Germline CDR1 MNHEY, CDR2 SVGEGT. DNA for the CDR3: TGTGCCAGCAGTTACTGGCGGGACAGGGGTCTCGAAGGGTTGAGCGCTTTCTTT. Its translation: CASSYWRDRGLEGLSAFF.

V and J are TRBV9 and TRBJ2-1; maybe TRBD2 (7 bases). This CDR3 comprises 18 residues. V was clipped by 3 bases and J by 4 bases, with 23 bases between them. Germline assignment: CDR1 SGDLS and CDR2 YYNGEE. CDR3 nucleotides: TGTGCCAGCAGCGGACAACCCCCCACGAGGGGGGGGTACAATGAGCAGTTCTTC. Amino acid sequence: CASSGQPPTRGGYNEQFF. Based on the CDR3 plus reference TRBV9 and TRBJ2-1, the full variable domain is DSGVTQTPKHLITATGQRVTLRCSPRSGDLSVYWYQQSLDQGLQFLIQYYNGEERAKGNILERFSAQQFPDLHSELNLSSLELGDSALYFCASSGQPPTRGGYNEQFFGPGTRLTVL.

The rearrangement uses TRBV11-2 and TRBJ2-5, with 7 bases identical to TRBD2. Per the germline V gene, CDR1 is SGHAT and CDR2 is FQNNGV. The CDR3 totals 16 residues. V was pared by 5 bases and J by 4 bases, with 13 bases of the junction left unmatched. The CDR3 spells CASSPVGGGMGETQYF. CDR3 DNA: TGTGCCAGCAGCCCGGTCGGGGGAGGGATGGGAGAGACCCAGTACTTC.